This T cell receptor (beta chain) was sequenced during a study of cytomegalovirus exposure and HLA in healthy donors. Study-wide findings and caveats: Later on, a genetic analysis was performed. It linked a missense variant in DCLRE1C with V- and J-gene trimming of TCR beta. A later analysis found most CMV-associated TCR beta chains apparently HLA-restricted. It was about 150 TCR beta chains that were listed as cytomegalovirus-associated.

The PCR contained 60 Vbeta and 13 Jbeta primers. Original processing methods: A follow-up analysis tallied some 80 million unique TCR beta chains, 9 million to 11 million shared. Assay used: immunoSEQ multiplex PCR; TCRdb lists only in-frame clones, some missing. The D gene and trimming were derived from the DNA, and the V and J assignments and clone size from that table. In the table there are around 150,000 clones, roughly three quarters of which are singletons. In germline, CDR1 is MDHEN, CDR2 SYDVKM. The trim removed 6 bases at V and 0 bases at J, leaving 5 bases unmatched. The CDR3 covers 14 residues. About this clone itself: Its antigen is not identified.

This TCR was recovered from a male donor in good health and CMV-seronegative. Material for sequencing was PBMCs. The chain recombines TRBV28 with TRBJ2-7; the match to TRBD1 covers 7 bases. The CDR3 sequence: CASSATGTSYEQYF. CDR3 in DNA: TGTGCCAGCAGCGCGACAGGGACCTCCTACGAGCAGTACTTC.